This T cell receptor (beta chain) comes out of a study of spatial heterogeneity in lung cancer. Study-level information: A total of around 67 untreated early-stage non-small cell lung cancer patients served as donors. Study results and caveats: More often at tumor resection than at routine follow-up, ubiquitous expanded tumor TCRs were detected in the blood.

The time point was: blood at routine non-recurrence follow-up after resection. The authors sequenced whole RNA from tumor, nontumor lung or frozen PBMC without sorting. Germline V lookup: CDR1 MNHEY, CDR2 SMNVEV (reference sequence). The V and J ends lost 2 bases and 6 bases respectively, with 9 bases between them. CDR3 size: 13 residues. Single TCR cDNA molecules each had their own unique molecular identifier. MiXCR, run by TCRdb on the 5' RACE reads, gives a single entry per CDR3 protein. Altogether about 120,000 distinct CDR3 sequences are present, 9.5% to 15% being singletons, with the ten largest covering around a sixth. This clonotype was detected a few times. Its antigen remains unidentified.

This chain links TRBV27 with TRBJ2-3; D is ambiguous. The input for sequencing was PBMCs, taken at follow-up. The TCR originated in a male donor with early-stage non-small cell lung cancer. The CDR3, as DNA: TGTGCCAGCAGTTTAAAGTCCGGGGATACGCAGTATTTT. Translating it yields CASSLKSGDTQYF.